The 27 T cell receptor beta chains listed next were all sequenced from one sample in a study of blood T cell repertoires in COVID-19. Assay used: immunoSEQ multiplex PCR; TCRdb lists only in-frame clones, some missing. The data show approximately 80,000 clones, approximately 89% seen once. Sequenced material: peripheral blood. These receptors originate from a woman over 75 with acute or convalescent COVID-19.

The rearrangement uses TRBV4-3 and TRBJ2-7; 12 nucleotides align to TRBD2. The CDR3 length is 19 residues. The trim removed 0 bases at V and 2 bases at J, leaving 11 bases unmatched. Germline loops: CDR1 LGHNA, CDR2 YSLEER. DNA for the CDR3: TGCGCCAGCAGCCAAGATAAATCGGCTAGCGGGGGGGCTCCCTACGAGCAGTACTTC. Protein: CASSQDKSASGGAPYEQYF.

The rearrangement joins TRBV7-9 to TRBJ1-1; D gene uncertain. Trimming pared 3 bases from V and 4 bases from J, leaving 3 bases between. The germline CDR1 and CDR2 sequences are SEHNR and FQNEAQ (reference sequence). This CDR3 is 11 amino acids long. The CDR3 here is CASSFSTEAFF. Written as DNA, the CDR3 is TGTGCCAGCAGCTTCTCCACTGAAGCTTTCTTT.

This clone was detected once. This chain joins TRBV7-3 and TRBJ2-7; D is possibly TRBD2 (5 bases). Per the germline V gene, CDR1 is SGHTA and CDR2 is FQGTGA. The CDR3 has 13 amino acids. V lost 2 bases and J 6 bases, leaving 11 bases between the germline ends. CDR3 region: CASSLEGGFEQYF. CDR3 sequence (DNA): TGTGCCAGCAGCTTAGAAGGCGGGTTCGAGCAGTACTTC.

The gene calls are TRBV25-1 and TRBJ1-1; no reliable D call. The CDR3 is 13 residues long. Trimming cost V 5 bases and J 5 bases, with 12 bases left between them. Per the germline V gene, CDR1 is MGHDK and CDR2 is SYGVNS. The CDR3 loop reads CASSPRDRTEAFF. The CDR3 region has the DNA TGTGCCAGCAGTCCCCGTGATCGGACTGAAGCTTTCTTT.

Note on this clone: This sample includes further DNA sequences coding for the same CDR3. CDR3 DNA: TGCGCCAGCAGCTTGGGACAGGGTGCAGATACGCAGTATTTT. It specifies CASSLGQGADTQYF. The chain joins TRBV5-1 to TRBJ2-3; TRBD1 agrees at 7 bases. The CDR3 is 14 amino acids. In germline, CDR1 is SGHRS, CDR2 YFSETQ. J gave up 4 bases and V 0 bases, and 2 bases lay outside the gene matches.

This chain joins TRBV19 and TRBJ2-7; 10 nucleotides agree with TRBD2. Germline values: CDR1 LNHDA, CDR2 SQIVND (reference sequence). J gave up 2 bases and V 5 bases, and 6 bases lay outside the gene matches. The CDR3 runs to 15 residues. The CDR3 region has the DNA TGTGCCAGTAGTCCGGGACTAGCGTTCCCCTACGAGCAGTACTTC. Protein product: CASSPGLAFPYEQYF.

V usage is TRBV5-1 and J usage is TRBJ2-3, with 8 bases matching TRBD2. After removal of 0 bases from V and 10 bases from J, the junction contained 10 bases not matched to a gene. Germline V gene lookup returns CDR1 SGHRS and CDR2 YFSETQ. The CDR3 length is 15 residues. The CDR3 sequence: CASSLGSSGPRPQYF. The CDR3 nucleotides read TGCGCCAGCAGCTTGGGGTCTAGCGGGCCTCGACCGCAGTATTTT.

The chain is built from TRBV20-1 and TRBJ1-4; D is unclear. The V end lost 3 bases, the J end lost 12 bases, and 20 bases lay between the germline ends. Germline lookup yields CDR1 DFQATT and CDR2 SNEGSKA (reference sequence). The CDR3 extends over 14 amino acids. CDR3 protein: CSASKGLPNLELFF. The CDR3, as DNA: TGCAGTGCTAGTAAAGGCCTTCCTAATCTAGAACTGTTTTTT.

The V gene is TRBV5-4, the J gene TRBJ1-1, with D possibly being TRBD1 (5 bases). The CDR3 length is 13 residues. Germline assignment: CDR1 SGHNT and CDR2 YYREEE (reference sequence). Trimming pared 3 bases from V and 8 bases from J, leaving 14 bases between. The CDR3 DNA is TGTGCCAGCAGCTCTCGACAGCGCATCGAAGCTTTCTTT. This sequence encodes CASSSRQRIEAFF. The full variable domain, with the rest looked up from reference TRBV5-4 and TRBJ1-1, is ETGVTQSPTHLIKTRGQQVTLRCSSQSGHNTVSWYQQALGQGPQFIFQYYREEENGRGNFPPRFSGLQFPNYSSELNVNALELDDSALYLCASSSRQRIEAFFGQGTRLTVV.

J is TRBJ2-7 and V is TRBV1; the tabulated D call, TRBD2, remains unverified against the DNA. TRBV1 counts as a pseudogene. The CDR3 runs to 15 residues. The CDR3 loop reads CTSSETSGSAYEQYF. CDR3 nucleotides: TGCACCAGCAGCGAAACTAGCGGGAGTGCTTATGAGCAGTACTTC.

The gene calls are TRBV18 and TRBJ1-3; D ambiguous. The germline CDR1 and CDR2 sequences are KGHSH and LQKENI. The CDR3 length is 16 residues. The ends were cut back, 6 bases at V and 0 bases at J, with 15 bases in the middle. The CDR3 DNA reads TGTGCCAGCTCTCCTAGCCGGGGAATCTCTGGAAACACCATATATTTT. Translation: CASSPSRGISGNTIYF.

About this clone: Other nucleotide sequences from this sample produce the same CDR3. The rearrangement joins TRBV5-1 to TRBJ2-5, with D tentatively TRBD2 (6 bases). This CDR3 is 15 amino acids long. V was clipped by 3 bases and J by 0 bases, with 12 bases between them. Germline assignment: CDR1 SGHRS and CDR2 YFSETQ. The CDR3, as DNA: TGCGCCAGCAGCTCAGGGACTGAATACCAAGAGACCCAGTACTTC. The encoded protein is CASSSGTEYQETQYF.

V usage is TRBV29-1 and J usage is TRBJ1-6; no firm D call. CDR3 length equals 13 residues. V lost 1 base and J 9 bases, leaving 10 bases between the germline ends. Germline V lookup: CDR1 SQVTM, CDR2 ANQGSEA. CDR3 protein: CSVEVQEGSPLHF. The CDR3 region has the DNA TGCAGCGTTGAAGTGCAGGAGGGTTCACCCCTCCACTTT.

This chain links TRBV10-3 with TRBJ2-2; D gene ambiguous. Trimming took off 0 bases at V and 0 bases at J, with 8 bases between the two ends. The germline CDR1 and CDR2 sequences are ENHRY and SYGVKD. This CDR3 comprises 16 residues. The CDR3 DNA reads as TGTGCCATCAGTGAGTCGGCAGGATCGAACACCGGGGAGCTGTTTTTT. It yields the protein CAISESAGSNTGELFF.

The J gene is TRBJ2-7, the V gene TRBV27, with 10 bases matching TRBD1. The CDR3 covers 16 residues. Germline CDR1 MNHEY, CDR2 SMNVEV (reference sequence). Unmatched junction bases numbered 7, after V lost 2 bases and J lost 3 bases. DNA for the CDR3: TGTGCCAGCAGTTTAGACAGGGGGCCTTCACTCTACGAGCAGTACTTC. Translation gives CASSLDRGPSLYEQYF.

CDR3 sequence reads: CASSYLLGLAGGLTYEQYF. CDR3 in DNA: TGTGCCAGCAGTTATCTGTTGGGACTAGCGGGGGGTTTAACCTACGAGCAGTACTTC. J is TRBJ2-7 and V is TRBV28; 15 bases align to TRBD2. Losses at the gene ends were 4 bases for V and 2 bases for J; bases not matched to a gene: 12. Germline V gene data show CDR1 as MDHEN and CDR2 as SYDVKM. CDR3 length: 19 amino acids.

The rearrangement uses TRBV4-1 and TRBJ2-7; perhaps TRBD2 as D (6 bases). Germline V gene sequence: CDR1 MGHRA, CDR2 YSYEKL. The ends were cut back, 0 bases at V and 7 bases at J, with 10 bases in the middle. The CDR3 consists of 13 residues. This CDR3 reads CASSQDGGGEQYF. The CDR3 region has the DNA TGCGCCAGCAGCCAAGATGGTGGAGGGGAGCAGTACTTC.

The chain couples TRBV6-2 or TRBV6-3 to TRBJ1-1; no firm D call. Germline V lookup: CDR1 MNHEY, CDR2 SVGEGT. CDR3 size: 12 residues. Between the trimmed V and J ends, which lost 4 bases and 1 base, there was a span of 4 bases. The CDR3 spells CASSWANTEAFF. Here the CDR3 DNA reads TGTGCCAGCAGTTGGGCGAACACTGAAGCTTTCTTT.

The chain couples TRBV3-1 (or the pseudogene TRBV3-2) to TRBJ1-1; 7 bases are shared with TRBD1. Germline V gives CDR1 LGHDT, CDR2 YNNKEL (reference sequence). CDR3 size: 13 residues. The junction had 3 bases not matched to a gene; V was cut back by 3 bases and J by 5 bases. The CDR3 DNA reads TGTGCCAGCAGCCATGAGGACAGGACTGAAGCTTTCTTT. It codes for CASSHEDRTEAFF.

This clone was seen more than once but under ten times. CDR3 loop: CASSPGTSAQETQYF. Here the CDR3 DNA reads TGTGCCAGCAGCCCTGGGACTAGCGCACAAGAGACCCAGTACTTC. V gene TRBV9 combines with J gene TRBJ2-5; 10 bases match TRBD2. In germline, CDR1 is SGDLS, CDR2 YYNGEE. The V gene end was trimmed by 4 bases and the J gene end by 2 bases; junction bases not matched to a gene: 5. CDR3 length equals 15 residues.

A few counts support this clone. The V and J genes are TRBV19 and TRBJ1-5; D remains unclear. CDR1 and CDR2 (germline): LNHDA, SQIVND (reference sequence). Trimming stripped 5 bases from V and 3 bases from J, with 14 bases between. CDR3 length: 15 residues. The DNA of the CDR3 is TGTGCCAGTAGTTCCCGGACGGGGTTCAATCAGCCCCAGCATTTT. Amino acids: CASSSRTGFNQPQHF.

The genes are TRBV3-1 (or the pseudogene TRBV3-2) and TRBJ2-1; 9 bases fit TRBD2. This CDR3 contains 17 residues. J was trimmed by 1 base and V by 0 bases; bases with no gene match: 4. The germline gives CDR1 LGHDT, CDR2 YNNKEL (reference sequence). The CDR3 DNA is TGTGCCAGCAGCCAAGATCTCGCGGGAGGGTCCTACAATGAGCAGTTCTTC. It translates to CASSQDLAGGSYNEQFF.

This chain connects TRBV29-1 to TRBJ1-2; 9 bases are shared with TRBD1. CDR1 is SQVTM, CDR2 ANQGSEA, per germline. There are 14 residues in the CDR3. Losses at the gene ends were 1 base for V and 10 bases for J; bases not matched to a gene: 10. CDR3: CSVEAPGQGSFYTF. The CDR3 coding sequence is TGCAGCGTTGAAGCCCCGGGACAGGGTTCCTTCTACACCTTC.

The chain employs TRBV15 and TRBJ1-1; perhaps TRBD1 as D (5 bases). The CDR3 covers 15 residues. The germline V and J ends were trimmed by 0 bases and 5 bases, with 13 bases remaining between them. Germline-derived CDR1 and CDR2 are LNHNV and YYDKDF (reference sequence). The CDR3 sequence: CATSRDGWQGTEAFF. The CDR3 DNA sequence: TGTGCCACCAGCAGAGATGGTTGGCAGGGAACTGAAGCTTTCTTT. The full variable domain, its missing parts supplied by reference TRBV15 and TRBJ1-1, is DAMVIQNPRYQVTQFGKPVTLSCSQTLNHNVMYWYQQKSSQAPKLLFHYYDKDFNNEADTPDNFQSRRPNTSFCFLDIRSPGLGDTAMYLCATSRDGWQGTEAFFGQGTRLTVV.

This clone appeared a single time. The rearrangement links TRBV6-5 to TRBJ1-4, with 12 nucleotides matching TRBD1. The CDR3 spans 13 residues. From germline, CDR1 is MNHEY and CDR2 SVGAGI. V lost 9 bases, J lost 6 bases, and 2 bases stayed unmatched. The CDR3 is CASGTGGDEKLFF. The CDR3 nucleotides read TGTGCCAGTGGGACAGGGGGCGATGAAAAACTGTTTTTT.

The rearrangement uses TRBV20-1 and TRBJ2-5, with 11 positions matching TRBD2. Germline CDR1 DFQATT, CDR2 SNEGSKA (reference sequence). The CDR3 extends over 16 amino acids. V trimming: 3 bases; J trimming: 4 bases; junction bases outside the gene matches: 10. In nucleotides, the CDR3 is TGCAGTGCTAGTCCTCCCACTAGCGGGAGTATAGAGACCCAGTACTTC. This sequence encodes CSASPPTSGSIETQYF.

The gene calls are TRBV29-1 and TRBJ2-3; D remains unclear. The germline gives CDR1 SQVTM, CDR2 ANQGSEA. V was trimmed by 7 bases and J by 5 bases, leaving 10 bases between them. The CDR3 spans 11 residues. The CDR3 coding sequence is TGCAGCGCGTCGTCCCGAGATACGCAGTATTTT. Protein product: CSASSRDTQYF.